One and the same sample provided the 11 T cell receptor beta chains below, sequenced in a study of T cell responses to AZD1222 COVID-19 vaccine (TCRdb year 2021). Libraries were built with the immunoSEQ multiplex PCR assay. The clones in this table, taken by TCRdb from immuneACCESS, are in-frame only. Not every clone is retained; where verified, under half of the shortfall comes from an unresolved V gene, and the cause of the rest is unknown. This sample gives some 120,000 clones in total; roughly 84% of them show up just once. The ten largest clones represent roughly 8% of the sample. The time point label for this specimen denotes: baseline before first vaccination. The sequencing used peripheral blood, collected on day 0 of AZD1222 vaccination. All receptors come from an adult in good health.

The V and J genes are TRBV5-1 and TRBJ2-1; 9 nucleotides agree with TRBD2. The CDR3 has 17 residues. CDR1 is SGHRS and CDR2 is YFSETQ in the germline V gene. With V trimmed by 0 bases and J by 0 bases, 4 bases remained unmatched. The CDR3 region is CASSLEGSGSSYNEQFF. CDR3 nucleotide sequence: TGCGCCAGCAGCTTGGAGGGTAGCGGGAGCTCCTACAATGAGCAGTTCTTC. The variable domain in full, completed from reference TRBV5-1 and TRBJ2-1, reads KAGVTQTPRYLIKTRGQQVTLSCSPISGHRSVSWYQQTPGQGLQFLFEYFSETQRNKGNFPGRFSGRQFSNSRSEMNVSTLELGDSALYLCASSLEGSGSSYNEQFFGPGTRLTVL.

The genes are TRBV19 and TRBJ1-3; the D is unclear. V lost 7 bases and J 4 bases, leaving 20 bases between the germline ends. This CDR3 has 16 residues. CDR1 is LNHDA and CDR2 is SQIVND in the germline V gene (reference sequence). The CDR3 protein is CASTTQRAKVGNTIYF. As DNA, the CDR3 is TGTGCCAGTACCACCCAGAGGGCCAAGGTCGGAAACACCATATATTTT.

V and J are TRBV18 and TRBJ2-7, with D uncertain. The V and J ends lost 2 bases and 1 base respectively, with 12 bases between them. Germline values: CDR1 KGHSH, CDR2 LQKENI. This CDR3 spans 15 amino acids. The DNA of the CDR3 is TGTGCCAGCTCACCAGGCGCTACTACTTCCTACGAGCAGTACTTC. It translates to CASSPGATTSYEQYF.

The gene calls are TRBV5-8 and TRBJ2-7, with unresolved D. The CDR3 is 13 residues long. Germline loops: CDR1 SGHTS, CDR2 YDEGEE. V was shortened by 4 bases and J by 4 bases, with 12 bases between the two germline ends. The CDR3 spells CASSLPGGYEQYF. CDR3 nucleotides: TGTGCCAGCAGCCTACCCGGCGGATACGAGCAGTACTTC.

This clone was picked up one time. The chain uses TRBV5-1 and TRBJ2-6; D ambiguous. The V and J ends lost 1 base and 0 bases respectively, with 11 bases between them. The CDR3 has 17 amino acids. Germline loops: CDR1 SGHRS, CDR2 YFSETQ. This chain's CDR3 is CASSLLNQNSGANVLTF. The CDR3 nucleotides read TGCGCCAGCAGCTTGTTGAATCAGAACTCTGGGGCCAACGTCCTGACTTTC.

This clone was recorded once. V usage is TRBV27 and J usage is TRBJ1-6; D is ambiguous. The CDR3 is 13 amino acids. Germline CDR1 reads MNHEY; CDR2 reads SMNVEV (reference sequence). The V end was cut by 3 bases, the J end by 5 bases, with 5 bases between. CDR3 DNA sequence: TGTGCCAGCAGTTTTGCAGATAATTCACCCCTCCACTTT. Its translation: CASSFADNSPLHF.

The J gene is TRBJ2-7, the V gene TRBV19, with D unclear. The CDR3 has 12 amino acids. V was clipped by 5 bases and J by 0 bases, with 5 bases between them. Germline assignment: CDR1 LNHDA and CDR2 SQIVND (reference sequence). Here the CDR3 reads CASSSSSYEQYF. CDR3 coding DNA: TGTGCCAGTAGTTCAAGCTCCTACGAGCAGTACTTC.

The chain recombines TRBV19 with TRBJ2-1, with TRBD2 identical over 10 bases. The CDR3 is 19 amino acids. V was clipped by 4 bases and J by 3 bases; unmatched bases: 15. The germline gives CDR1 LNHDA, CDR2 SQIVND (reference sequence). The CDR3: CASSTLRISSGSIYNEQFF. The CDR3 DNA follows: TGTGCCAGTAGTACGCTCCGGATTTCTAGCGGGAGTATCTACAATGAGCAGTTCTTC. Based on the CDR3 plus reference TRBV19 and TRBJ2-1, the full variable domain is DGGITQSPKYLFRKEGQNVTLSCEQNLNHDAMYWYRQDPGQGLRLIYYSQIVNDFQKGDIAEGYSVSREKKESFPLTVTSAQKNPTAFYLCASSTLRISSGSIYNEQFFGPGTRLTVL.

The table lists this clone with a few counts. The chain is built from TRBV2 and TRBJ2-7; no firm D call. The ends were cut back, 1 base at V and 4 bases at J, with 8 bases in the middle. In germline, CDR1 is SNHLY, CDR2 FYNNEI. The CDR3 covers 13 residues. The CDR3 coding sequence is TGTGCCAGCAGTGAAGACGGACGTTACGAGCAGTACTTC. Translating gives CASSEDGRYEQYF. Together with reference TRBV2 and TRBJ2-7, the CDR3 gives the full variable domain: EPEVTQTPSHQVTQMGQEVILRCVPISNHLYFYWYRQILGQKVEFLVSFYNNEISEKSEIFDDQFSVERPDGSNFTLKIRSTKLEDSAMYFCASSEDGRYEQYFGPGTRLTVT.

V gene TRBV14 combines with J gene TRBJ1-1; weak D call: TRBD1 (6 bases). Per the germline V gene, CDR1 is SGHDN and CDR2 is FVKESK. The V and J ends lost 6 bases and 6 bases respectively, with 11 bases between them. This CDR3 region has 12 residues. For the CDR3, the DNA is TGTGCCAGCAGTCCAGGGGTAGCTGAAGCTTTCTTT. This encodes CASSPGVAEAFF.

The chain carries TRBV5-4 and TRBJ1-1; TRBD1 agrees at 7 bases. In germline, CDR1 is SGHNT, CDR2 YYREEE (reference sequence). Losses at the gene ends were 4 bases for V and 3 bases for J; bases not matched to a gene: 9. CDR3 length equals 15 residues. The CDR3 sequence: CASSASGQSYTEAFF. The DNA of the CDR3 is TGTGCCAGCAGCGCCTCGGGACAGTCCTACACTGAAGCTTTCTTT.